One TCR beta chain is described in this entry. The antigen remains unidentified. This record belongs to a study of cytomegalovirus exposure and HLA in healthy donors. Study-level findings and limits: Three of the chains that were CMV-associated were confirmed in vitro to be specific for CMV antigens. An assumption of roughly uniform sequencing depth across donors underlay the presence/absence analyses. In a later analysis, HLA-associated beta chains showed higher expansion and lower generation probabilities than comparable chains.

PCR amplification relied on 60 Vbeta primers (plus 13 Jbeta primers). In the source study's methods: Roughly 11 million of the 75 million to 95 million unique TCR beta chains counted in a later analysis were shared. Produced via immunoSEQ multiplex PCR; TCRdb's table is partial and in-frame only. D and trimming come from the DNA, and the V and J calls and clone size come from that table. Of under 200,000 clones in the sample, 75% to 90% are singletons; the top ten hold roughly 4.4%. The CDR3 covers 11 residues. The V end lost 1 base, the J end lost 11 bases, and 11 bases lay between the germline ends. Germline CDR1 is DFQATT and CDR2 is SNEGSKA (reference sequence).

The sample consisted of PBMCs. The rearrangement links TRBV20-1 to TRBJ2-5; no definite D call. This clonotype originated in a man aged 25-45 years in good health and CMV-seronegative. The CDR3 reads CSARVAEEQYF. The CDR3 DNA reads TGCAGTGCTAGAGTGGCGGAAGAGCAGTACTTC.